The clone carrying this TCR beta chain was counted a single time. Here immunoSEQ multiplex PCR was the method, and the copy in TCRdb shows in-frame clones only, minus some. Here the sample spans more than 10,000 clones, about 91% being singletons. The data originate from a study of T cell changes during pregnancy in multiple sclerosis. V lost 0 bases, J lost 0 bases, and 13 bases lay in between. The length of the CDR3 is 17 residues. In germline, CDR1 is SGHDT, CDR2 YYEEEE. This chain uses TRBV5-6 with TRBJ1-5, with a possible D match to TRBD1 (6 bases). The receptor was isolated from a female donor in good health, enrolled as a control in a pregnancy study. The specimen comprised CD8+ T cells from peripheral blood mononuclear cells, sampled in the second trimester of pregnancy. The DNA of the CDR3 is TGTGCCAGCAGCTTGGGGCAGGGGTATTATAGCAATCAGCCCCAGCATTTT. Translating it yields CASSLGQGYYSNQPQHF.